The sequence of this T cell receptor beta chain was determined in a study of cytomegalovirus exposure and HLA in healthy donors. Notes on the study in general: Productive status was seen about 90% or about 30% of the time for most TCR beta V segments in an earlier analysis. The authors later linked a missense DCLRE1C variant to TCR beta V- and J-gene trimming.

This CDR3 spans 13 amino acids. Per the germline V gene, CDR1 is KGHSH and CDR2 is LQKENI. Trimming took 3 bases from V and 7 from J, leaving 13 bases between them. This PCR relied on a set of 60 Vbeta primers and 13 Jbeta primers. Produced via immunoSEQ multiplex PCR; TCRdb's table is partial and in-frame only. This sample has under 150,000 clones, with 80% found just once. The table lists this clone with a count of one. What it recognizes is unknown. The donors gave bone marrow, and they were healthy. The chain is built from TRBV18 and TRBJ2-7; TRBD1 might be the D (5 bases). The specimen sequenced was PBMCs. The receptor was derived from a male donor in good health and CMV-seronegative. In DNA form, the CDR3 reads TGTGCCAGCTCACCCCAAGGGTCAGGGGAGCAGTACTTC. As protein: CASSPQGSGEQYF.